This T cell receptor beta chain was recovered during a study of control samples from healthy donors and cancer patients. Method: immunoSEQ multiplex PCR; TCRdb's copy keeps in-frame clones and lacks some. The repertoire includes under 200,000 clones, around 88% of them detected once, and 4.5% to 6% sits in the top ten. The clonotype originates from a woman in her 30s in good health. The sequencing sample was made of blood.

The CDR3 DNA is TGTGCCAGCAGCAAAGGGGCAGCGAGAGGTACCGAGCAGTACTTC. It codes for CASSKGAARGTEQYF. The chain is built from TRBV21-1 and TRBJ2-7. TRBV21-1 is designated a pseudogene. The CDR3 is made up of 15 amino acids.